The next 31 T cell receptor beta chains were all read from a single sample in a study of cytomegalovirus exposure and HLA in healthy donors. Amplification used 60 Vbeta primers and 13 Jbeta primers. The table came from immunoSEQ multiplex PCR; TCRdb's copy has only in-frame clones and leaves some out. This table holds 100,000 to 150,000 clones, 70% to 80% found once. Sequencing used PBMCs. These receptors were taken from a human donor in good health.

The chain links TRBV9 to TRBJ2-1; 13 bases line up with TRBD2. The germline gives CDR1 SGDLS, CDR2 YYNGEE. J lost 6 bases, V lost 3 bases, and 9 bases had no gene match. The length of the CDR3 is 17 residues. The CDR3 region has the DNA TGTGCCAGCAGCGCCTCAATCGGACTAGCGGGAGCCAATGAGCAGTTCTTC. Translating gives CASSASIGLAGANEQFF.

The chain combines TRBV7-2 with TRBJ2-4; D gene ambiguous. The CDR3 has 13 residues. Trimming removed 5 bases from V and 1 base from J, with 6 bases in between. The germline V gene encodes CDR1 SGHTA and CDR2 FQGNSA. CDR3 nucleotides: TGTGCCAGCAGCCCTTCCGCCAAAAACATTCAGTACTTC. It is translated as CASSPSAKNIQYF.

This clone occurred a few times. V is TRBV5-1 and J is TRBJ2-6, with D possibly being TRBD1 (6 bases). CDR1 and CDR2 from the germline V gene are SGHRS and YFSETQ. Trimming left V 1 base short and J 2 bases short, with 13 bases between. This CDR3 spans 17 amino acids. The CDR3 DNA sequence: TGCGCCAGCAGCTTGAGTGGGTCAGGGGCTGGGGCCAACGTCCTGACTTTC. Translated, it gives CASSLSGSGAGANVLTF.

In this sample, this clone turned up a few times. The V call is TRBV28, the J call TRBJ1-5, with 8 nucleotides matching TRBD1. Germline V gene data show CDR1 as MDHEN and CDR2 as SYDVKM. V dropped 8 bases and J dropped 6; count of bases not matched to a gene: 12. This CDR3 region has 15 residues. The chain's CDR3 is CASRQGAEVTQPQHF. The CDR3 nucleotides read TGTGCCAGCCGGCAGGGGGCTGAAGTAACTCAGCCCCAGCATTTT.

CDR3 in DNA: TGTGCCAGCAGAAGACAGGAGAACACTGAAGCTTTCTTT. It yields the protein CASRRQENTEAFF. The chain combines TRBV7-6 with TRBJ1-1; possible D gene TRBD1, 6 bases. V was trimmed by 6 bases and J by 1 base, leaving 9 bases between them. Germline V gives CDR1 SGHVS, CDR2 FNYEAQ. The CDR3 runs to 13 residues.

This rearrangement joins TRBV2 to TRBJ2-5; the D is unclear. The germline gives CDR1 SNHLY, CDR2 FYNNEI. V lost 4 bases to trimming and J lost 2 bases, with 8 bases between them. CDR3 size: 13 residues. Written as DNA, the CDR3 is TGTGCCAGCAGTGGTTCCGTGCAAGAGACCCAGTACTTC. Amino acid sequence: CASSGSVQETQYF.

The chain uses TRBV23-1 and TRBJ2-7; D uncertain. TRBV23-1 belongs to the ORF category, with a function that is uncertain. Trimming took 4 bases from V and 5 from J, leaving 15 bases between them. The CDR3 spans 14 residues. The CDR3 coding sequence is TGCGCCAGCAGTCTTGACCCCCGCCGGGACGAGCAGTACTTC. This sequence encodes CASSLDPRRDEQYF.

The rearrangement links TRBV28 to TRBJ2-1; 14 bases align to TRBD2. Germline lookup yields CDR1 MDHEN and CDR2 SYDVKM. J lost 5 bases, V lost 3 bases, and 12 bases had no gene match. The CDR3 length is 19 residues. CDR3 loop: CASSFFWTSGRRVNNEQFF. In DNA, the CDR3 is TGTGCCAGCAGTTTCTTCTGGACTAGCGGGAGGAGGGTTAACAATGAGCAGTTCTTC.

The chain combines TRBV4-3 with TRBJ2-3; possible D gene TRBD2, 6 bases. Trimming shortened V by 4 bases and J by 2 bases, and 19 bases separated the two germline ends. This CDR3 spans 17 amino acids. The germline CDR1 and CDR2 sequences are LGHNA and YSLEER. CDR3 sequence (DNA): TGCGCCAGCAGCCGCGGAGTAGGAGCGGGTTACACAGATACGCAGTATTTT. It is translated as CASSRGVGAGYTDTQYF.

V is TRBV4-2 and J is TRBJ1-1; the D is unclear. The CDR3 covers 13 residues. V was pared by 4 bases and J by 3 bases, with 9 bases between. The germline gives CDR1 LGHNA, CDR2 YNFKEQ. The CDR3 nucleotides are TGTGCCAGCAGCCTTGACCGGGACACTGAAGCTTTCTTT. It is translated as CASSLDRDTEAFF.

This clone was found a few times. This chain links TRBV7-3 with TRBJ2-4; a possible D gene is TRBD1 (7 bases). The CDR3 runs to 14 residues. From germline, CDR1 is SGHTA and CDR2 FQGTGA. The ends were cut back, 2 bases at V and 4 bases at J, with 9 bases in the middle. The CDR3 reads CASSLQGGKNIQYF. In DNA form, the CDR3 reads TGTGCCAGCAGCTTACAGGGGGGAAAAAACATTCAGTACTTC.

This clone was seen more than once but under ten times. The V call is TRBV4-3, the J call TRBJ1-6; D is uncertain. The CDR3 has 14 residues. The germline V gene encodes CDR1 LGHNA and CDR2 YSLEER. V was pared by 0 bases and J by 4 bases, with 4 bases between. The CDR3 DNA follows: TGCGCCAGCAGCCAAGACCAGTATAATTCACCCCTCCACTTT. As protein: CASSQDQYNSPLHF.

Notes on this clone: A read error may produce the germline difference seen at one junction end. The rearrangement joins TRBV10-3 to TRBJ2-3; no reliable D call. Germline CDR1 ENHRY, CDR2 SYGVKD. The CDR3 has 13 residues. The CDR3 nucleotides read TGTGCCGTCAGGACGGAGAACACAGATACGCAGTATTTT. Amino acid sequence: CAVRTENTDTQYF.

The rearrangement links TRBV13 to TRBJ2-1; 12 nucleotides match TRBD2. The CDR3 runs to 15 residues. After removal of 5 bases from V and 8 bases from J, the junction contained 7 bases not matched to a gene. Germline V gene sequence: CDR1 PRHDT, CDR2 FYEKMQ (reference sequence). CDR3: CASSPRTSGIYEQFF. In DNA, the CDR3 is TGTGCCAGCAGCCCCCGGACTAGCGGGATCTATGAGCAGTTCTTC.

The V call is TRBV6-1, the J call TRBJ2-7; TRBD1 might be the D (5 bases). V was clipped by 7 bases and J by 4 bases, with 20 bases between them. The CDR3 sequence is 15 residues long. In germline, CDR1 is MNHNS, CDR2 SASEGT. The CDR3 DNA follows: TGTGCCAGCACCCCACCAGGGTACGTTTTTTACGAGCAGTACTTC. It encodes CASTPPGYVFYEQYF.

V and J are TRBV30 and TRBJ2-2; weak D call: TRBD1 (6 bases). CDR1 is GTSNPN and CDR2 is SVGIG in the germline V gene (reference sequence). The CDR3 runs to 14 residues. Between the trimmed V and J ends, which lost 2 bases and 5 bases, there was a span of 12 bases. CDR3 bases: TGTGCCTGGAGTTGGTGGGGGCGAACCGGGGAGCTGTTTTTT. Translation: CAWSWWGRTGELFF.

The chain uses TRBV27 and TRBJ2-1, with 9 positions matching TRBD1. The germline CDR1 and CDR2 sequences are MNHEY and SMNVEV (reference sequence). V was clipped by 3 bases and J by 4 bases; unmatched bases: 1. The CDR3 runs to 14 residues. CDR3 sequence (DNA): TGTGCCAGCAGTTTGGGGACAGGGTACAATGAGCAGTTCTTC. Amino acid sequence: CASSLGTGYNEQFF.

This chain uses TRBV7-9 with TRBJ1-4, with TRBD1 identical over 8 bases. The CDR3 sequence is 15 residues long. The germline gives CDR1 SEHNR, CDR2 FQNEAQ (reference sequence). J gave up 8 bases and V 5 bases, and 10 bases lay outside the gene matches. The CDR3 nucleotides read TGTGCCAGCAGCCTTCGGACAGGGCGGGAGGAAAAACTGTTTTTT. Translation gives CASSLRTGREEKLFF.

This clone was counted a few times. The CDR3 coding sequence is TGTGCCAGCAGCCCCCTGACAGGCCTCTCCTACGAGCAGTACTTC. Translation: CASSPLTGLSYEQYF. V gene TRBV11-2 combines with J gene TRBJ2-7, with a possible D match to TRBD1 (6 bases). The germline V gene has CDR1 SGHAT and CDR2 FQNNGV. Deletions cut 5 bases from V and 0 bases from J, with 14 bases between. The CDR3 is 15 residues long.

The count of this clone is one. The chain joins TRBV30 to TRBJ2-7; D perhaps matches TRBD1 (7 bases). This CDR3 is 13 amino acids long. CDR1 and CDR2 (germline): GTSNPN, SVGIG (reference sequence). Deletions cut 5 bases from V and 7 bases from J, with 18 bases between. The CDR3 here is CAWAPRAGGEQYF. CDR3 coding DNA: TGTGCCTGGGCCCCCCGGGCAGGGGGGGAGCAGTACTTC.

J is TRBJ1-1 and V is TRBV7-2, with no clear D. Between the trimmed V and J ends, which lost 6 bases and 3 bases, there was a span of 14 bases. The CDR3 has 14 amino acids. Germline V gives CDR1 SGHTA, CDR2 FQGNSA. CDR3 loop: CASSGTRRDTEAFF. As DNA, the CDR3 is TGTGCCAGCAGTGGTACAAGGAGGGACACTGAAGCTTTCTTT.

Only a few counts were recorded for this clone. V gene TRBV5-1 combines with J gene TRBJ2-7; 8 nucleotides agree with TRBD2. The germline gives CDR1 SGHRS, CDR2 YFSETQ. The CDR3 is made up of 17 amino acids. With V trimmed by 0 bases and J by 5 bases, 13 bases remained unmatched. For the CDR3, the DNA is TGCGCCAGCAGCTTGGAAGCGGCGGGAGGAGGGATAAACGAGCAGTACTTC. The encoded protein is CASSLEAAGGGINEQYF.

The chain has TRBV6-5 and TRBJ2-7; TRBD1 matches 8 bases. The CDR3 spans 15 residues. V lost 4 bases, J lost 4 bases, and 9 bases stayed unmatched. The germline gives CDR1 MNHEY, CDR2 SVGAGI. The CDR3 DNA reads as TGTGCCAGCAGTTTTCGGTGGGACAGGCAATACGAGCAGTACTTC. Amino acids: CASSFRWDRQYEQYF.

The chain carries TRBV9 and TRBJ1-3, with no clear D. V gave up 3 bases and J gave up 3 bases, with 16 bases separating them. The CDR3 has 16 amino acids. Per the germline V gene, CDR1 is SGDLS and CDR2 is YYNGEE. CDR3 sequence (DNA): TGTGCCAGCAGCGAAACCCCTCTGGGAGATGGAAACACCATATATTTT. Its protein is CASSETPLGDGNTIYF.

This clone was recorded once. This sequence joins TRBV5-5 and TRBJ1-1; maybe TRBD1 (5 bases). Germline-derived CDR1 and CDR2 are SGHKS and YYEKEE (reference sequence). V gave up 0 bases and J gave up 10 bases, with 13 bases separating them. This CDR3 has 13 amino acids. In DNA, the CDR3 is TGTGCCAGCAGCTTGGTGTACAGGATGGGAGCTTTCTTT. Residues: CASSLVYRMGAFF.

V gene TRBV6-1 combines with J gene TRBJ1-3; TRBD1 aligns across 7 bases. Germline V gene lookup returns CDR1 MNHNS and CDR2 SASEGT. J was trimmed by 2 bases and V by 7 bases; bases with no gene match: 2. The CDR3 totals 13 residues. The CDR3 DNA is TGTGCCAGCAAAGACAGGGCTGGAAACACCATATATTTT. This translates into CASKDRAGNTIYF.

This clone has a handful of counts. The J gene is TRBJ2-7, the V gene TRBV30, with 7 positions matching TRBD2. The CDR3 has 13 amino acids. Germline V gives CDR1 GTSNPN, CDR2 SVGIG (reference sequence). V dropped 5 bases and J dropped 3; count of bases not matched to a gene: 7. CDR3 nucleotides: TGTGCCTGGCGGGGACTAAACCACTACGAGCAGTACTTC. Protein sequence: CAWRGLNHYEQYF. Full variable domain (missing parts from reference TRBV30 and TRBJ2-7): SQTIHQWPATLVQPVGSPLSLECTVEGTSNPNLYWYRQAAGRGLQLLFYSVGIGQISSEVPQNLSASRPQDRQFILSSKKLLLSDSGFYLCAWRGLNHYEQYFGPGTRLTVT.

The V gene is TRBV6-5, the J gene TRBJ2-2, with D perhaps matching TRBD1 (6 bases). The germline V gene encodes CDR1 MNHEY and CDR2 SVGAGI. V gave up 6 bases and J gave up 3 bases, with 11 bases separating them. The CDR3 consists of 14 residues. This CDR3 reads CASRGRGHTGELFF. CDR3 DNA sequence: TGTGCCAGCAGGGGCAGGGGACACACCGGGGAGCTGTTTTTT.

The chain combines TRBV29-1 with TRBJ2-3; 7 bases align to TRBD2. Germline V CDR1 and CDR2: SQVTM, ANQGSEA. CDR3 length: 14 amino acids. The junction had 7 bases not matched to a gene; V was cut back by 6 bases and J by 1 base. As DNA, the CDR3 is TGCAGCGTGGGGCTGGGAGGGGGCACAGATACGCAGTATTTT. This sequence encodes CSVGLGGGTDTQYF.

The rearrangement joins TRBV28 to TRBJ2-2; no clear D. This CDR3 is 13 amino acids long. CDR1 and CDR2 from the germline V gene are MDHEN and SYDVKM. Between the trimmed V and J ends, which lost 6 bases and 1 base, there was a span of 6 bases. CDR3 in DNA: TGTGCCAGCAGGTCGGGGAACACCGGGGAGCTGTTTTTT. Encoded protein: CASRSGNTGELFF.

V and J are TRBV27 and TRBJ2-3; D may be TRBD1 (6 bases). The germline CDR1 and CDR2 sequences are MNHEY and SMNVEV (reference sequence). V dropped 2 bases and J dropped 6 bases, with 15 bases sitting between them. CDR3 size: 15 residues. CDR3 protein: CASSLPRGGADTQYF. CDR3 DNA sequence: TGTGCCAGCAGTTTACCCAGGGGCGGCGCGGATACGCAGTATTTT.